This TCR beta chain emerged from a study of OX40 agonist ivuxolimab in advanced cancers. The overall study: Ivuxolimab, an agonistic anti-OX40 (CD134) antibody, was given to patients. Broader study findings: Doses of 0.1 to 3.0 mg/kg were accompanied by clonal expansion of CD4+ and CD8+ blood T cells by week 6. Among expanded peripheral T cells, antigen specificity went undetermined.

As regards this clone: Antigen: not known.

V lost 2 bases, J lost 7 bases, and 7 bases stayed unmatched. Per germline, CDR1 MGHRA and CDR2 YSYEKL. The CDR3 is made up of 15 amino acids. TCRdb keeps only in-frame clones here, not all; method: immunoSEQ multiplex PCR. The top ten hold 5% to 6% of the sample, which has more than 60,000 clones, about 87% seen once. Sequenced here: CD4+ or CD8+ T cells sorted from blood, sampled in a trial of the OX40 agonist ivuxolimab. This TCR was recovered from an adult with an advanced solid tumor such as melanoma, head and neck, liver or kidney cancer. J is TRBJ1-4 and V is TRBV4-1, with 7 bases fitting TRBD1. Here the CDR3 DNA reads TGCGCCAGCAGCCAACAAACAGGGGTGGCTGAAAAACTGTTTTTT. Protein product: CASSQQTGVAEKLFF.